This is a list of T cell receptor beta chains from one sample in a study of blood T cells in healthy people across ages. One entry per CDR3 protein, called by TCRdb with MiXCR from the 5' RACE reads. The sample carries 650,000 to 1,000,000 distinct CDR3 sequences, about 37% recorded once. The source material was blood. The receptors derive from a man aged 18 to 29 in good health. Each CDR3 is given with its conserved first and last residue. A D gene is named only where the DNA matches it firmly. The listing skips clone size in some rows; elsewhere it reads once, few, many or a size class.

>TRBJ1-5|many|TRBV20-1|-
TGCAGTGCTCGCGGGGCAAGCAATCAGCCCCAGCATTTT
CSARGASNQPQHF
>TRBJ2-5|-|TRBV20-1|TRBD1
TGCAGTGCTAGAGACGGGACAGGGCGTCAAGAGACCCAGTACTTC
CSARDGTGRQETQYF
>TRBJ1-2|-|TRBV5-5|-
TGTGCCAGCAGCTACCCGCCGGGAGGGGGGAACTATGGCTACACCTTC
CASSYPPGGGNYGYTF
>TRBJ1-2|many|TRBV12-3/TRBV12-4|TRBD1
TGTGCCAGCAGTCCGGGACAGGGCTATGGCTACACCTTC
CASSPGQGYGYTF
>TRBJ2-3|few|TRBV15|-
TGTGCCAGCGAGCAAGGGGAGACTAGCACAGATACGCAGTATTTT
CASEQGETSTDTQYF
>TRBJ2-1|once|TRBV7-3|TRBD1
TGTGCCGGCAGCTCTGGACAGGGTAGAAGCCGGAGCTCCTACAATGAGCAGTTCTTC
CAGSSGQGRSRSSYNEQFF
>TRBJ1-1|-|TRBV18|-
TGTGCCAGCTCACCACTGGACGACACCGAAGCTTACTTT
CASSPLDDTEAYF
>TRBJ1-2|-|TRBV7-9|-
TGTGCCAGCAGCTTAGAACGGAGACCCCGCTATGGCTACACCTTC
CASSLERRPRYGYTF
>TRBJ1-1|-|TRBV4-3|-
TGCGCCAGCAGTCGTGGGACGGTGAACACTGAAGCTTTCTTT
CASSRGTVNTEAFF
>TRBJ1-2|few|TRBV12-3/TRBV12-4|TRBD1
TGTGCCAGCAGTTTAACGGACAGGGGAAGCTACACCTTC
CASSLTDRGSYTF
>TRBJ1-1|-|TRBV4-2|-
TGTGCCAGCAGCCAAGATCAGCTTTCGGTGAACACTGAAGCTTTCTTT
CASSQDQLSVNTEAFF
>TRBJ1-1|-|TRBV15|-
TGTGCCACCAGCAGTGGGTCGACAGTGAAAACTGAAGCTTTCTTT
CATSSGSTVKTEAFF
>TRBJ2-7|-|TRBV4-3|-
TGCGCCAGCAGCCAAGATATAAGGGATTACGAGCAGTACTTC
CASSQDIRDYEQYF
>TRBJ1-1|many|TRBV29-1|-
TGCAGCGTGTCGGGGGGGATGAACACTGAAGCTTTCTTT
CSVSGGMNTEAFF
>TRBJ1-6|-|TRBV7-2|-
TGTGCCAGCAGCTTACAGCTCCCGCAGGGAAAGAATTCACCCCTCCACTTT
CASSLQLPQGKNSPLHF
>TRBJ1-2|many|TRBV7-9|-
TGTGCCAGCAGCCCCCAGGGAGGTGGCTACACCTTC
CASSPQGGGYTF
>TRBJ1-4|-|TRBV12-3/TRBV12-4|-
TGTGCCAGCAGTTTAGGAGGGCCGATTGAAAAACTGTTTTTT
CASSLGGPIEKLFF
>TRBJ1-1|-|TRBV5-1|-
TGCGCCAGCAGCCCAGGAGGTCGACTGGCTTTCTTT
CASSPGGRLAFF
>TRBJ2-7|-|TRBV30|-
TGTGCCTGGAGTCGGAGACAGCTTAAATACGAGCAGTACTTC
CAWSRRQLKYEQYF
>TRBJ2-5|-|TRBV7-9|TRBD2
TGTGCCAGCAGCTCCCGGGAGGTTTTTAATGAGCAGTACTTC
CASSSREVFNEQYF
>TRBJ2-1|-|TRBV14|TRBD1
TGTGCCAGCAGCCTCGCCAGGGGGCCGTACAATGAGCAGTTCTTC
CASSLARGPYNEQFF
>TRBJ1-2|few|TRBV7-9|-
TGTGCCAGCAGCCAAAGCTGGCAGGGGCCAATCTATGGCTACACCTTC
CASSQSWQGPIYGYTF
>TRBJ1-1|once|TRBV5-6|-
TGTACCAGCAGCGGAGTGATGAACACTGAAGCTTTCTTT
CTSSGVMNTEAFF